The 6 T cell receptor beta chains below come from one sample, sequenced in a study of CD8 T cells in Susac syndrome. Random hexamers were used to reverse transcribe roughly 0.45 to 1 ug of RNA. TCRdb redid the calling of the immunoSEQ multiplex PCR reads with MiXCR, one entry per CDR3 protein. The sample consists of about 180,000 distinct CDR3 sequences, roughly 95% of them appearing once. What was sequenced was CD4+ T cells from PBMCs. The receptors derive from a human donor with Susac syndrome.

V is TRBV14 and J is TRBJ2-5; D ambiguous. Trimming cost V 4 bases and J 1 base, with 10 bases left between them. Germline assignment: CDR1 SGHDN and CDR2 FVKESK. This CDR3 has 14 residues. As DNA, the CDR3 is TGTGCCAGCAGCCCACTGGGTCGCCAAGAGACCCAGTACTTC. Encoded protein: CASSPLGRQETQYF. The whole variable domain, remainder taken from reference TRBV14 and TRBJ2-5, is EAGVTQFPSHSVIEKGQTVTLRCDPISGHDNLYWYRRVMGKEIKFLLHFVKESKQDESGMPNNRFLAERTGGTYSTLKVQPAELEDSGVYFCASSPLGRQETQYFGPGTRLLVL.

This chain uses TRBV7-2 with TRBJ2-2; D call uncertain. V dropped 3 bases and J dropped 3 bases, with 14 bases sitting between them. CDR1 is SGHTA, CDR2 FQGNSA, per germline. CDR3 length: 16 amino acids. The CDR3 region has the DNA TGTGCCAGCAGCTTCGGGTCGGTACTTGACACCGGGGAGCTGTTTTTT. It is translated as CASSFGSVLDTGELFF.

The chain couples TRBV30 to TRBJ2-1; TRBD1 or TRBD2 may be the D gene (5 bases each). Germline CDR1 GTSNPN, CDR2 SVGIG (reference sequence). The CDR3 is 15 amino acids. Trimming cost V 0 bases and J 7 bases, with 16 bases left between them. The CDR3 DNA is TGTGCCTGGAGTGTTGGGACCATTCAAAGGAATGAGCAGTTCTTC. It yields the protein CAWSVGTIQRNEQFF. Complete variable domain (other parts from reference TRBV30 and TRBJ2-1): SQTIHQWPATLVQPVGSPLSLECTVEGTSNPNLYWYRQAAGRGLQLLFYSVGIGQISSEVPQNLSASRPQDRQFILSSKKLLLSDSGFYLCAWSVGTIQRNEQFFGPGTRLTVL.

The chain employs TRBV3-1 and TRBJ1-2; perhaps TRBD1 as D (5 bases). The germline CDR1 and CDR2 sequences are LGHDT and YNNKEL (reference sequence). The length of the CDR3 is 13 residues. V shed 3 bases and J shed 5 bases, with 10 bases lying between them. In nucleotides, the CDR3 is TGTGCCAGCAGCCAGGGACCGGATTATGGCTACACCTTC. Protein product: CASSQGPDYGYTF.

This clonotype was seen once. The chain carries TRBV6-2 or TRBV6-3 and TRBJ2-5; the D gene is possibly TRBD2 (5 bases). Trimming removed 6 bases from V and 1 base from J, with 9 bases in between. The CDR3 has 13 amino acids. Germline CDR1 and CDR2: MNHEY and SVGEGT. The CDR3 DNA sequence: TGTGCCAGCAGGGAGGAGATCCAAGAGACCCAGTACTTC. Its translation: CASREEIQETQYF.

In this sample, this clonotype turned up once. The chain uses TRBV20-1 and TRBJ2-5; 8 positions match TRBD1. The germline gives CDR1 DFQATT, CDR2 SNEGSKA (reference sequence). The V segment lost 6 bases and the J segment 4 bases; nucleotides outside the gene matches: 7. The length of the CDR3 is 13 residues. The CDR3 spells CSAIKTGGETQYF. The DNA of the CDR3 is TGCAGTGCGATAAAAACAGGGGGAGAGACCCAGTACTTC.